Listed here are 31 T cell receptor beta chains from one sample, sequenced in a study of technical replicates of blood from several donors (dated by TCRdb to between 2016 and 2019). Library preparation used the immunoSEQ multiplex PCR assay. Held by TCRdb, this immuneACCESS table contains in-frame sequences only and omits some clones. Under half of the omission traces to an unresolved V gene where checked; the cause of the rest is unknown. The sample yields fewer than 90,000 clones; 94% were counted once. The top ten clones comprise approximately 0.25% of the sample. Sequenced sample: T cells isolated from PBMCs. The receptors here all came from a human donor in good health.

The V gene is TRBV5-1, the J gene TRBJ2-2; TRBD2 is a possible D gene (6 bases). The ends were cut back, 2 bases at V and 8 bases at J, with 10 bases in the middle. CDR3 length equals 13 residues. Per germline, CDR1 SGHRS and CDR2 YFSETQ. The CDR3 sequence: CASSFPGAGELFF. The CDR3 DNA reads as TGCGCCAGCAGCTTCCCGGGAGCAGGGGAGCTGTTTTTT.

This clone was observed a few times. The chain uses TRBV18 and TRBJ1-1; the D gene is possibly TRBD1 (5 bases). CDR1 is KGHSH, CDR2 LQKENI, per germline. The CDR3 covers 17 residues. Trimming left V 5 bases short and J 0 bases short, with 19 bases between. CDR3 amino acids: CASSSPEGPPLNTEAFF. The CDR3 nucleotides are TGTGCCAGCTCAAGCCCGGAGGGGCCACCTTTGAACACTGAAGCTTTCTTT.

CDR3 amino acids: CASSLSVAGADTQYF. CDR3 bases: TGTGCCAGCAGTTTATCGGTAGCGGGAGCAGATACGCAGTATTTT. The V and J genes are TRBV27 and TRBJ2-3; 9 bases agree with TRBD2. The CDR3 sequence is 15 residues long. Germline V gives CDR1 MNHEY, CDR2 SMNVEV (reference sequence). Trimming at V came to 0 bases and at J to 4 bases, leaving 2 bases not matched to a gene.

This chain links TRBV6-5 with TRBJ1-2; 10 bases agree with TRBD1. From germline, CDR1 is MNHEY and CDR2 SVGAGI. With V trimmed by 2 bases and J by 4 bases, 4 bases remained unmatched. The CDR3 runs 15 residues. The CDR3: CASSYTGTGVYGYTF. CDR3 nucleotide sequence: TGTGCCAGCAGTTACACCGGGACAGGGGTCTATGGCTACACCTTC.

DNA of the CDR3: TGTGCCAGCAGCTTGGGTATCGGCAGGGGGACTGAAGCTTTCTTT. It is translated as CASSLGIGRGTEAFF. V is TRBV5-4 and J is TRBJ1-1; the match to TRBD1 covers 7 bases. Germline lookup yields CDR1 SGHNT and CDR2 YYREEE (reference sequence). J gave up 5 bases and V 0 bases, and 7 bases lay outside the gene matches. CDR3 length equals 15 residues.

This sequence joins TRBV7-9 and TRBJ2-2, with D possibly matching TRBD1 (5 bases). V was cut by 5 bases and J by 3 bases, with 16 bases left in between. The germline V gene encodes CDR1 SEHNR and CDR2 FQNEAQ (reference sequence). The CDR3 is 16 residues long. This CDR3 is CASSPAVGLYTGELFF. CDR3 coding DNA: TGTGCCAGCAGCCCCGCAGTGGGGCTTTACACCGGGGAGCTGTTTTTT. The variable domain in full, completed from reference TRBV7-9 and TRBJ2-2, reads DTGVSQNPRHKITKRGQNVTFRCDPISEHNRLYWYRQTLGQGPEFLTYFQNEAQLEKSRLLSDRFSAERPKGSFSTLEIQRTEQGDSAMYLCASSPAVGLYTGELFFGEGSRLTVL.

The chain has TRBV18 and TRBJ1-1; 7 bases map to TRBD1. J was trimmed by 3 bases and V by 2 bases; bases with no gene match: 6. This CDR3 contains 15 residues. Germline V gives CDR1 KGHSH, CDR2 LQKENI. CDR3 region: CASSPRGQLDTEAFF. Written as DNA, the CDR3 is TGTGCCAGCTCACCAAGGGGGCAATTGGACACTGAAGCTTTCTTT.

J is TRBJ2-3 and V is TRBV19; 12 bases map to TRBD2. The V gene end was trimmed by 5 bases and the J gene end by 7 bases; junction bases not matched to a gene: 16. This CDR3 contains 18 residues. In germline, CDR1 is LNHDA, CDR2 SQIVND (reference sequence). DNA for the CDR3: TGTGCCAGTAGTCCCAACCCCCCGACTAGCGGGAGTCTGTATACGCAGTATTTT. It codes for CASSPNPPTSGSLYTQYF.

This CDR3 is CASSQDGLGDGAGVHEQFF. In nucleotides, the CDR3 is TGCGCCAGCAGCCAAGATGGCTTAGGAGATGGGGCGGGGGTGCATGAGCAGTTCTTC. The V and J genes are TRBV4-1 and TRBJ2-1, with TRBD2 matching 7 bases. The CDR3 length is 19 residues. Germline CDR1 and CDR2: MGHRA and YSYEKL. The V gene end was trimmed by 0 bases and the J gene end by 8 bases; junction bases not matched to a gene: 19.

Regarding this clone: Compared with germline, one end of the junction differs, possibly owing to a read error. This chain joins TRBV18 and TRBJ1-5; D might be TRBD1 (6 bases). The length of the CDR3 is 16 residues. Germline CDR1 and CDR2: KGHSH and LQKENI. The CDR3 sequence is CASSPQQGYSNQPQHF. The CDR3 coding sequence is TGTGCCAGCTCGCCACAACAGGGTTATAGCAATCAGCCCCAGCATTTT.

The CDR3 is CASSLGQGLSEAFF. The DNA of the CDR3 is TGTGCCAGCAGCTTGGGACAGGGGCTCTCTGAAGCTTTCTTT. The gene calls are TRBV11-2 and TRBJ1-1, with TRBD1 identical over 10 bases. The germline gives CDR1 SGHAT, CDR2 FQNNGV. This CDR3 contains 14 residues. J lost 6 bases, V lost 3 bases, and 4 bases had no gene match.

The chain has TRBV6-5 and TRBJ1-2; D is perhaps TRBD1 (5 bases). The V and J ends lost 7 bases and 7 bases respectively, with 16 bases between them. The V gene's germline CDR1 is MNHEY and CDR2 SVGAGI. The CDR3 has 13 amino acids. CDR3 protein: CASTKSGAFGYTF. In nucleotides, the CDR3 is TGTGCCAGCACTAAAAGTGGGGCGTTTGGCTACACCTTC.

The chain carries TRBV5-1 and TRBJ2-3; 7 bases fit TRBD2. The V gene end was trimmed by 4 bases and the J gene end by 0 bases; junction bases not matched to a gene: 8. Germline V gene sequence: CDR1 SGHRS, CDR2 YFSETQ. The CDR3 totals 16 residues. The CDR3 region has the DNA TGCGCCAGCAGCCCCCAACTAGCGACTAGCACAGATACGCAGTATTTT. Amino acids: CASSPQLATSTDTQYF. Full variable domain (missing parts from reference TRBV5-1 and TRBJ2-3): KAGVTQTPRYLIKTRGQQVTLSCSPISGHRSVSWYQQTPGQGLQFLFEYFSETQRNKGNFPGRFSGRQFSNSRSEMNVSTLELGDSALYLCASSPQLATSTDTQYFGPGTRLTVL.

The V call is TRBV29-1, the J call TRBJ1-1; D gene unclear. The V gene lost 3 bases and the J gene lost 1 base, with 9 bases spanning the gap. The CDR3 is 13 amino acids. Germline V CDR1 and CDR2: SQVTM, ANQGSEA. CDR3 loop: CSVDRAGNTEAFF. The CDR3 nucleotides read TGCAGCGTTGATAGGGCGGGGAACACTGAAGCTTTCTTT.

The V call is TRBV11-2, the J call TRBJ2-1, with D unclear. This CDR3 contains 11 residues. Trimming left V 3 bases short and J 8 bases short, with 5 bases between. Germline assignment: CDR1 SGHAT and CDR2 FQNNGV. CDR3 amino acids: CASSFSYEQFF. In DNA, the CDR3 is TGTGCCAGCAGCTTTTCATATGAGCAGTTCTTC.

The rearrangement uses TRBV19 and TRBJ1-2, with 7 positions matching TRBD1. Germline-derived CDR1 and CDR2 are LNHDA and SQIVND (reference sequence). Trimming took 4 bases from V and 4 from J; bases not matched to a gene: 9. The CDR3 consists of 15 residues. CDR3 sequence reads: CASSTTYGTAYGYTF. The CDR3 nucleotides are TGTGCCAGTAGTACAACATACGGGACAGCCTATGGCTACACCTTC.

The chain is built from TRBV7-9 and TRBJ2-5, with TRBD1 matching over 7 bases. Germline V lookup: CDR1 SEHNR, CDR2 FQNEAQ (reference sequence). This CDR3 has 17 amino acids. V lost 5 bases, J lost 2 bases, and 14 bases stayed unmatched. The CDR3 spells CASSHAQARQGQETQYF. The CDR3 DNA reads TGTGCCAGCAGCCACGCCCAAGCAAGACAGGGACAAGAGACCCAGTACTTC.

The chain links TRBV7-6 to TRBJ2-7, with 10 nucleotides matching TRBD1. Germline CDR1 reads SGHVS; CDR2 reads FNYEAQ. V lost 5 bases, J lost 3 bases, and 7 bases stayed unmatched. CDR3 length: 15 residues. The CDR3 DNA reads as TGTGCCAGCAGCCCCGGGACAGGGGATTTCTACGAGCAGTACTTC. This codes for CASSPGTGDFYEQYF.

J is TRBJ2-5 and V is TRBV7-6; 9 nucleotides match TRBD2. The junction had 10 bases not matched to a gene; V was cut back by 1 base and J by 4 bases. This CDR3 is built from 17 residues. From germline, CDR1 is SGHVS and CDR2 FNYEAQ. The CDR3 spells CASSLVAAGGSIETQYF. The CDR3 nucleotides are TGTGCCAGCAGCTTAGTGGCGGCGGGAGGGAGTATAGAGACCCAGTACTTC. Variable domain in full (rest from reference TRBV7-6 and TRBJ2-5): GAGVSQSPRYKVTKRGQDVALRCDPISGHVSLYWYRQALGQGPEFLTYFNYEAQQDKSGLPNDRFSAERPEGSISTLTIQRTEQRDSAMYRCASSLVAAGGSIETQYFGPGTRLLVL.

The chain combines TRBV27 with TRBJ2-7, with a tentative D call TRBD1 (5 bases). Trimming cost V 8 bases and J 6 bases, with 11 bases left between them. The V gene's germline CDR1 is MNHEY and CDR2 SMNVEV (reference sequence). CDR3 length: 11 amino acids. The CDR3 spells CASGATGEQYF. CDR3 DNA: TGTGCCAGCGGGGCTACGGGCGAGCAGTACTTC.

The chain joins TRBV5-1 to TRBJ2-3; 8 bases fit TRBD2. Germline V gives CDR1 SGHRS, CDR2 YFSETQ. The CDR3 loop spans 17 amino acids. Losses at the gene ends were 6 bases for V and 3 bases for J; bases not matched to a gene: 15. The CDR3 here is CASKAETRGGRTDTQYF. CDR3 nucleotide sequence: TGCGCCAGCAAAGCCGAAACGCGCGGGGGGCGGACAGATACGCAGTATTTT. Using reference TRBV5-1 and TRBJ2-3 for the parts outside the CDR3, the full variable domain is KAGVTQTPRYLIKTRGQQVTLSCSPISGHRSVSWYQQTPGQGLQFLFEYFSETQRNKGNFPGRFSGRQFSNSRSEMNVSTLELGDSALYLCASKAETRGGRTDTQYFGPGTRLTVL.

The rearrangement uses TRBV2 and TRBJ2-1, with a weak D call TRBD1 (5 bases). Germline V gene sequence: CDR1 SNHLY, CDR2 FYNNEI. V shed 3 bases and J shed 8 bases, with 23 bases lying between them. This CDR3 has 17 amino acids. This CDR3 reads CASSDGLGDGNSYEQFF. For the CDR3, the DNA is TGTGCCAGCAGTGATGGGCTAGGGGATGGCAATTCTTATGAGCAGTTCTTC.

CDR3 nucleotides: TGTGCCAGTAGCAAAGACAGGACCAATCAGCCCCAGCATTTT. Amino acid sequence: CASSKDRTNQPQHF. This chain connects TRBV19 to TRBJ1-5, with D possibly TRBD1 on 6 matching bases. From germline, CDR1 is LNHDA and CDR2 SQIVND (reference sequence). CDR3 length: 14 amino acids. Trimming shortened V by 6 bases and J by 3 bases, and 12 bases separated the two germline ends. The variable domain in full, completed from reference TRBV19 and TRBJ1-5, reads DGGITQSPKYLFRKEGQNVTLSCEQNLNHDAMYWYRQDPGQGLRLIYYSQIVNDFQKGDIAEGYSVSREKKESFPLTVTSAQKNPTAFYLCASSKDRTNQPQHFGDGTRLSIL.

The V call is TRBV9, the J call TRBJ2-5, with D possibly matching TRBD1 (6 bases). V dropped 3 bases and J dropped 1 base, with 7 bases sitting between them. Germline assignment: CDR1 SGDLS and CDR2 YYNGEE. The CDR3 consists of 13 residues. CDR3 sequence: CASSADSQETQYF. The CDR3 bases are TGTGCCAGCAGCGCGGACAGCCAAGAGACCCAGTACTTC. The full variable domain, rest sourced from reference TRBV9 and TRBJ2-5, is DSGVTQTPKHLITATGQRVTLRCSPRSGDLSVYWYQQSLDQGLQFLIQYYNGEERAKGNILERFSAQQFPDLHSELNLSSLELGDSALYFCASSADSQETQYFGPGTRLLVL.

The chain combines TRBV14 with TRBJ2-3; D is unresolved. The CDR3 spans 14 residues. Trimming stripped 5 bases from V and 2 bases from J, with 11 bases between. Per the germline V gene, CDR1 is SGHDN and CDR2 is FVKESK. Here the CDR3 DNA reads TGTGCCAGCAGCATGTTACAGCTCACAGATACGCAGTATTTT. Protein: CASSMLQLTDTQYF.

The rearrangement joins TRBV10-1 to TRBJ2-1; 7 nucleotides align to TRBD1. The length of the CDR3 is 13 residues. Germline lookup yields CDR1 WNHNN and CDR2 SYGVQD (reference sequence). Trimming took 6 bases from V and 4 from J; bases not matched to a gene: 3. The CDR3 DNA reads as TGCGCCAGCAGCCCGGGACAGTACAATGAGCAGTTCTTC. Translation: CASSPGQYNEQFF.

The chain employs TRBV9 and TRBJ2-7; 12 bases line up with TRBD2. The length of the CDR3 is 17 residues. CDR1 is SGDLS, CDR2 YYNGEE, per germline. With V trimmed by 3 bases and J by 4 bases, 11 bases remained unmatched. This chain's CDR3 is CASSAGSGLAGRYEQYF. The CDR3 DNA sequence: TGTGCCAGCAGCGCCGGGTCCGGACTAGCGGGAAGGTACGAGCAGTACTTC.

This chain joins TRBV7-3 and TRBJ2-2; maybe TRBD2 (7 bases). Germline CDR1 is SGHTA and CDR2 is FQGTGA. The V end was cut by 0 bases, the J end by 4 bases, with 12 bases between. The CDR3 loop spans 16 amino acids. The CDR3 DNA is TGTGCCAGCAGCTTAACGGGGGGGCCGAGCACCGGGGAGCTGTTTTTT. Translated: CASSLTGGPSTGELFF.

The V gene is TRBV28, the J gene TRBJ1-3; D gene unclear. The CDR3 runs 14 residues. Trimming shortened V by 1 base and J by 4 bases, and 8 bases separated the two germline ends. Germline V CDR1 and CDR2: MDHEN, SYDVKM. CDR3 in DNA: TGTGCCAGCAGTTTATTGGAGGAGGGAAACACCATATATTTT. Translated, it gives CASSLLEEGNTIYF.

This clone was seen a single time. The V and J genes are TRBV18 and TRBJ2-2; TRBD2 matches at 12 bases. This CDR3 is built from 15 residues. Trimming at V came to 4 bases and at J to 5 bases, leaving 2 bases not matched to a gene. In germline, CDR1 is KGHSH, CDR2 LQKENI. The CDR3 loop reads CASSLTSGRTGELFF. The CDR3 DNA reads as TGTGCCAGCTCACTTACTAGCGGGAGGACCGGGGAGCTGTTTTTT.

The chain carries TRBV18 and TRBJ2-1; TRBD2 matches at 7 bases. J was trimmed by 3 bases and V by 3 bases; bases with no gene match: 8. Germline V lookup: CDR1 KGHSH, CDR2 LQKENI. The CDR3 runs 16 residues. The CDR3 is CASSPRAGRNYNEQFF. As DNA, the CDR3 is TGTGCCAGCTCACCTAGAGCCGGGAGGAACTACAATGAGCAGTTCTTC.